This T cell receptor (beta chain) was identified during a study of T cell changes during pregnancy in multiple sclerosis. Germline V gene lookup returns CDR1 MNHEY and CDR2 SVGAGI. The CDR3 runs to 15 residues. The V gene lost 5 bases and the J gene lost 0 bases, with 11 bases spanning the gap. Using immunoSEQ multiplex PCR, the repertoire was profiled, and TCRdb retains in-frame clones only, with some absent. The sample consists of under 95,000 clones, approximately 92% of them appearing once. This TCR was recovered from a female donor with multiple sclerosis, enrolled in a pregnancy study. The sample was peripheral blood, taken after pregnancy. The V gene is TRBV6-5, the J gene TRBJ1-3; D possibly corresponds to TRBD1 (5 bases). The DNA for the CDR3 is TGTGCCAGCAGTCGGGGGTCTCTCTCTGGAAACACCATATATTTT. Its protein product is CASSRGSLSGNTIYF.